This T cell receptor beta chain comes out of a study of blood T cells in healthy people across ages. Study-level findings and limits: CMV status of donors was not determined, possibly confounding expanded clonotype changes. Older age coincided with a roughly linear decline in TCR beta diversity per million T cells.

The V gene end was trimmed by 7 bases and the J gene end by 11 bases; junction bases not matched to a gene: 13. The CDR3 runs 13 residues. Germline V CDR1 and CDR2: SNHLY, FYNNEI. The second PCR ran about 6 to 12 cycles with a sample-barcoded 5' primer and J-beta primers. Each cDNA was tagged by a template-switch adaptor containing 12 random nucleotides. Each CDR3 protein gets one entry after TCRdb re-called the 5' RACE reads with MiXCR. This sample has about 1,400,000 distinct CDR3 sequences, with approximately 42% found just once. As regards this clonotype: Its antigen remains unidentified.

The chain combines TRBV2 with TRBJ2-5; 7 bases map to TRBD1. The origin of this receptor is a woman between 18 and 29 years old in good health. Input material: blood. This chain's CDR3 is CASNSRDSNEQYF. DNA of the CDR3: TGTGCCAGCAACAGCCGGGACAGCAATGAGCAGTACTTC.